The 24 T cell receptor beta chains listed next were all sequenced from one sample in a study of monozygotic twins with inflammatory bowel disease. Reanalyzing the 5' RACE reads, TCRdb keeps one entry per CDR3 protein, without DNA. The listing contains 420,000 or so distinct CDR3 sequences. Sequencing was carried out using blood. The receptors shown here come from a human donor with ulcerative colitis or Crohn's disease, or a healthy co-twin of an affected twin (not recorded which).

This chain's CDR3 is CASSQDLTATGEKLFF. This chain links TRBV4-3 with TRBJ1-4. This CDR3 contains 16 residues. Germline V lookup: CDR1 LGHNA, CDR2 YSLEER.

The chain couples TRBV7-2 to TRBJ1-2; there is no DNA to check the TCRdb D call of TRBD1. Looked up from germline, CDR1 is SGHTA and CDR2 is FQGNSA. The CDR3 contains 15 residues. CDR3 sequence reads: CASSEGTGPNYGYTF.

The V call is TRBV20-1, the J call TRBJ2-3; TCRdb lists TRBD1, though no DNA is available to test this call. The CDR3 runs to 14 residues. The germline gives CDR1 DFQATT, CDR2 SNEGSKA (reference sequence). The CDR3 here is CSAPGGSSTDTQYF.

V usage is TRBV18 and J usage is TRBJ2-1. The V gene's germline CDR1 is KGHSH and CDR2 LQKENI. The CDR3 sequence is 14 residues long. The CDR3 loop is CASSPAAADNEQFF.

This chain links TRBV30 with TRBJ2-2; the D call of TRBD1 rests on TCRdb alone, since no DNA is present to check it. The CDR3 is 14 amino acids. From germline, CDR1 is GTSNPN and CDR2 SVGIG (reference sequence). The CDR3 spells CAWRTGANTGELFF.

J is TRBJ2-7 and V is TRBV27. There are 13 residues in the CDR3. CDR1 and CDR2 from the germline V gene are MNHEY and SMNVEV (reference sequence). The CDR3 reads CASSGPSPYEQYF.

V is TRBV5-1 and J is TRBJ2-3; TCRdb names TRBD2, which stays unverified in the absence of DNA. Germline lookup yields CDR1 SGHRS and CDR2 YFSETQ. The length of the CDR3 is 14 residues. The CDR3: CASSPGLGRDTQYF.

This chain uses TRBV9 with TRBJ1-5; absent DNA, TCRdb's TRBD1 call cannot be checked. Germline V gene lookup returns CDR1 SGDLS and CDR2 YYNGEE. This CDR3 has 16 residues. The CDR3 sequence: CASSVGAGGSNQPQHF.

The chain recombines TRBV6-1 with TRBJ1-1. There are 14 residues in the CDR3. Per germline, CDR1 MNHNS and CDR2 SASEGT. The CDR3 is CASSMGGRDTEAFF.

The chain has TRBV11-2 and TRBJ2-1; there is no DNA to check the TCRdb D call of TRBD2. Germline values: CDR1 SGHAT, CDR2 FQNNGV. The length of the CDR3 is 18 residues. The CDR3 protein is CASSFYSGLAQGSNEQFF.

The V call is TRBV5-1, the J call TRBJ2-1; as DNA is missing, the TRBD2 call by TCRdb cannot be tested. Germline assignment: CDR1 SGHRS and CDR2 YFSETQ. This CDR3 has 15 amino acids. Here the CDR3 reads CASILGTSAVSEQFF.

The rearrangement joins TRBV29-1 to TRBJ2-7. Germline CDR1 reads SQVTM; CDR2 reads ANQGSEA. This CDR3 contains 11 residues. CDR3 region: CSVITNYEQYF.

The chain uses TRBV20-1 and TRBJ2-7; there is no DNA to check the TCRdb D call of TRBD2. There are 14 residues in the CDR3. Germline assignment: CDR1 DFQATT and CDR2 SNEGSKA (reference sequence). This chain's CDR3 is CSARLAGGTYEQYF.

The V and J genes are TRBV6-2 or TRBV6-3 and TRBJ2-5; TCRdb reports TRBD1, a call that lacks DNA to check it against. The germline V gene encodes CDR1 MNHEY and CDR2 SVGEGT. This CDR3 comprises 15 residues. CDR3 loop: CASSYRGPPAETQYF.

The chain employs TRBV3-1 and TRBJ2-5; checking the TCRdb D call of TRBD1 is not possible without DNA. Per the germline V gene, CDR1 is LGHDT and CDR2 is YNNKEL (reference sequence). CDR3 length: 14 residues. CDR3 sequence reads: CASSQDRGRETQYF.

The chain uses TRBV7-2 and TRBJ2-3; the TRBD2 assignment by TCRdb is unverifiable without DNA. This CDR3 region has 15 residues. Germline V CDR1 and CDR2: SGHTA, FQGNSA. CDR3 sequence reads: CASSLEGLAKTTQYF.

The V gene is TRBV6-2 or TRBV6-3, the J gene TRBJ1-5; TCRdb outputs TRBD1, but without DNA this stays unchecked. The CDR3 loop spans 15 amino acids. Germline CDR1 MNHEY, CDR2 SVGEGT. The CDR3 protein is CASSWTGITPQPQHF.

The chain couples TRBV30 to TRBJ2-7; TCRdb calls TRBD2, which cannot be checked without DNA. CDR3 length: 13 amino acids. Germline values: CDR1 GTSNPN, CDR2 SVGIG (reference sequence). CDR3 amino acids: CAWSRGLTYEQYF.

The CDR3 protein is CASSQEIGTTGELFF. This chain uses TRBV4-3 with TRBJ2-2; the D call from TCRdb, TRBD2, cannot be confirmed without DNA. This CDR3 comprises 15 residues. The germline V gene encodes CDR1 LGHNA and CDR2 YSLEER.

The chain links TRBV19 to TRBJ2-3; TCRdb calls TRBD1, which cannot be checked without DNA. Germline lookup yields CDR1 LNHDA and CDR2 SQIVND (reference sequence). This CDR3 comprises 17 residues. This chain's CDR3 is CASRRFGTGESTDTQYF.

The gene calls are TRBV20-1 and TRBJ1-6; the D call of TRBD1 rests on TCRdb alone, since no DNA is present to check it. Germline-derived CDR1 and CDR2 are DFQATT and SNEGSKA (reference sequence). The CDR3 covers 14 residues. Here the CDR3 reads CSATTGHENSPLHF.

This CDR3 is CASSSPSGGQPQHF. The chain links TRBV28 to TRBJ1-5. The CDR3 runs to 14 residues. Germline V gives CDR1 MDHEN, CDR2 SYDVKM.

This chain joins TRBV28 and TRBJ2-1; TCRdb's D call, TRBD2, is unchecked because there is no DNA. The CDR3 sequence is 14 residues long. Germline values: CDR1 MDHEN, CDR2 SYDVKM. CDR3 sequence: CASSPREGYNEQFF.

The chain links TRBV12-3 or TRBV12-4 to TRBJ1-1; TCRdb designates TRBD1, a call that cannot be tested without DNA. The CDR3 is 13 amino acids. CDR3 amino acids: CASSHQGSTEAFF.